These T cell receptor beta chains were read from a single sample in a study of control samples from healthy donors and cancer patients. Generated by immunoSEQ multiplex PCR, the TCRdb table keeps only in-frame clones and is missing some. The sample lists 15,000 to 17,000 clones; more than 75% were seen once. The specimen sequenced was PBMCs. The receptor source for this set is a woman between 65 and 79 years old with colorectal cancer. CDR3s include the opening cysteine and the closing phenylalanine or tryptophan. Fields, in order: clone size, J gene, D gene, V gene, CDR3 DNA, CDR3 protein. A D gene is named only where the DNA matches it firmly. Clone size, where shown, is once, few, many, or a class for clones that have expanded.

clone size: .; J gene: TRBJ1-5; D gene: .; V gene: TRBV9; CDR3 DNA: TGTGCCAGCAGCGTAGATGGGGCCGGGCAGCCCCAGCATTTT; CDR3 protein: CASSVDGAGQPQHF
clone size: .; J gene: TRBJ2-2; D gene: .; V gene: TRBV9; CDR3 DNA: TGTGCCAGCAGCGTAGCTAGGTGGTTCGACCCCGGGGAGCTGTTTTTT; CDR3 protein: CASSVARWFDPGELFF
clone size: .; J gene: TRBJ1-2; D gene: .; V gene: TRBV3-1/TRBV3-2; CDR3 DNA: TGTGCCAGCAGCCACCTCTCGGTCTACACCTTC; CDR3 protein: CASSHLSVYTF
clone size: .; J gene: TRBJ2-3; D gene: TRBD1; V gene: TRBV24-1; CDR3 DNA: TGTGCCACCAGTGATTTCACAGGGGGGACGAGCACAGATACGCAGTATTTT; CDR3 protein: CATSDFTGGTSTDTQYF
clone size: few; J gene: TRBJ1-6; D gene: TRBD1; V gene: TRBV9; CDR3 DNA: TGTGCCAGCAGCCTCTCGGACAGGGTGGATTCACCCCTCCACTTT; CDR3 protein: CASSLSDRVDSPLHF
clone size: few; J gene: TRBJ2-1; D gene: TRBD1; V gene: TRBV7-3; CDR3 DNA: TGTGCCAGCAGCTTGACAGGGGACAATGAGCAGTTCTTC; CDR3 protein: CASSLTGDNEQFF
clone size: .; J gene: TRBJ2-3; D gene: TRBD1; V gene: TRBV11-2; CDR3 DNA: TGTGCCAGCAGCTTGGTTATCGGGACAGTCACAGATACGCAGTATTTT; CDR3 protein: CASSLVIGTVTDTQYF
clone size: .; J gene: TRBJ2-1; D gene: TRBD1; V gene: TRBV7-3; CDR3 DNA: TGTGCCAGCAGCTTAACGTTAGGACAGGGGGCGGGTGAGCAGTTCTTC; CDR3 protein: CASSLTLGQGAGEQFF
clone size: .; J gene: TRBJ2-7; D gene: .; V gene: TRBV18; CDR3 DNA: TGTGCCAGCTCACCTAGGGCTGCGGTCGAGCAGTACTTC; CDR3 protein: CASSPRAAVEQYF
clone size: .; J gene: TRBJ1-3; D gene: .; V gene: TRBV19; CDR3 DNA: TGTGCCAGTAGTTTCACGGGGGCTGGAAACACCATATATTTT; CDR3 protein: CASSFTGAGNTIYF
clone size: .; J gene: TRBJ2-1; D gene: .; V gene: TRBV3-1/TRBV3-2; CDR3 DNA: TGTGCCAGCTCCCCGGGCCACTACAATGAGCAGTTCTTC; CDR3 protein: CASSPGHYNEQFF
clone size: .; J gene: TRBJ2-1; D gene: .; V gene: TRBV7-6; CDR3 DNA: TGTGCCAGCAGCTTAGCGCAGGGGAGCTACAATGAGCAGTTCTTC; CDR3 protein: CASSLAQGSYNEQFF
clone size: .; J gene: TRBJ1-1; D gene: .; V gene: TRBV29-1; CDR3 DNA: TGCAGCGTCCGGACAACGGCTGAAGCTTTCTTT; CDR3 protein: CSVRTTAEAFF
clone size: once; J gene: TRBJ2-3; D gene: TRBD2; V gene: TRBV12-3/TRBV12-4; CDR3 DNA: TGTGCCAGCAGGCCGGGGGGAGATACGCAGTATTTT; CDR3 protein: CASRPGGDTQYF
clone size: .; J gene: TRBJ1-5; D gene: .; V gene: TRBV19; CDR3 DNA: TGTGCCAGTAGTAAAAAACAGGGACGGCAGGATAGCAATCAGCCCCAGCATTTT; CDR3 protein: CASSKKQGRQDSNQPQHF
clone size: .; J gene: TRBJ1-4; D gene: .; V gene: TRBV4-3; CDR3 DNA: TGCGCCAGCAGCCAAGATGAGCGGTCAACTAATGAAAAACTGTTTTTT; CDR3 protein: CASSQDERSTNEKLFF
clone size: few; J gene: TRBJ2-7; D gene: .; V gene: TRBV7-2; CDR3 DNA: TGTGCCAGCAGCCCTAGGGGGGGGAACTACGAGCAGTACTTC; CDR3 protein: CASSPRGGNYEQYF
clone size: few; J gene: TRBJ2-2; D gene: TRBD1; V gene: TRBV11-3; CDR3 DNA: TGTGCCAGCAGCCGGACAGGGTCGAACACCGGGGAGCTGTTTTTT; CDR3 protein: CASSRTGSNTGELFF
clone size: .; J gene: TRBJ1-2; D gene: .; V gene: TRBV3-1/TRBV3-2; CDR3 DNA: TGTGCCAGCAGTCAGAGTCTGTTACAGGGCTACACCTTC; CDR3 protein: CASSQSLLQGYTF
clone size: .; J gene: TRBJ2-2; D gene: .; V gene: TRBV6-2/TRBV6-3; CDR3 DNA: TGTGCCAGCAGTTACAGTTTTGGGACACTGAACACCGGGGAGCTGTTTTTT; CDR3 protein: CASSYSFGTLNTGELFF
clone size: .; J gene: TRBJ1-5; D gene: .; V gene: TRBV15; CDR3 DNA: TGTGCCACCAGCAGAGATATGCCAGGAGCGGATCAGCCCCAGCATTTT; CDR3 protein: CATSRDMPGADQPQHF
clone size: .; J gene: TRBJ1-6; D gene: .; V gene: TRBV6-5; CDR3 DNA: TGTGCCAGCAGAGACAGTCGTAATTCACCCCTCCACTTT; CDR3 protein: CASRDSRNSPLHF
clone size: .; J gene: TRBJ2-1; D gene: .; V gene: TRBV24-1; CDR3 DNA: TGTGCCACCAGTTCCCGACGAAATGAGCAGTTCTTC; CDR3 protein: CATSSRRNEQFF
clone size: .; J gene: TRBJ2-7; D gene: .; V gene: TRBV18; CDR3 DNA: TGTGCCAGCTCACCAGTGTCAGGAGCAGGCTACGAGCAGTACTTC; CDR3 protein: CASSPVSGAGYEQYF
clone size: .; J gene: TRBJ2-7; D gene: TRBD1; V gene: TRBV6-5; CDR3 DNA: TGTGCCAGCAGTTTAGGACAGGGATCCTACGAGCAGTACTTC; CDR3 protein: CASSLGQGSYEQYF
clone size: .; J gene: TRBJ1-1; D gene: .; V gene: TRBV5-4; CDR3 DNA: TGTGCCAGCAGCTTGGGGGTAGGGGTCAACACTGAAGCTTTCTTT; CDR3 protein: CASSLGVGVNTEAFF
clone size: .; J gene: TRBJ1-1; D gene: .; V gene: TRBV27; CDR3 DNA: TGTGCCAGCAGTTCTCAGGGGAGGGAAGCTTTCTTT; CDR3 protein: CASSSQGREAFF
clone size: .; J gene: TRBJ2-7; D gene: .; V gene: TRBV13; CDR3 DNA: TGTGCCAGCAGCTTAGTCTACGAGCAGTACTTC; CDR3 protein: CASSLVYEQYF
clone size: .; J gene: TRBJ1-2; D gene: .; V gene: TRBV5-4; CDR3 DNA: TGTGCCAGCAGCCCCCGTCCGGGGGACTATGGCTACACCTTC; CDR3 protein: CASSPRPGDYGYTF
clone size: .; J gene: TRBJ1-1; D gene: .; V gene: TRBV2; CDR3 DNA: TGTGCCAGCAGTGGAGGAGGGGGGCGGGGAACTGAAGCTTTCTTT; CDR3 protein: CASSGGGGRGTEAFF
clone size: .; J gene: TRBJ2-5; D gene: .; V gene: TRBV18; CDR3 DNA: TGTGCCAGCTCAACTCAAGAGACCCAGTACTTC; CDR3 protein: CASSTQETQYF
clone size: .; J gene: TRBJ2-1; D gene: .; V gene: TRBV14; CDR3 DNA: TGTGCCAGCAGCCATCTCGCGGAGGATCACAATGAGCAGTTCTTC; CDR3 protein: CASSHLAEDHNEQFF
clone size: .; J gene: TRBJ2-3; D gene: .; V gene: TRBV6-2/TRBV6-3; CDR3 DNA: TGTGCCAGCAGTTACACCCCCTTCCTTGATACGCAGTATTTT; CDR3 protein: CASSYTPFLDTQYF
clone size: .; J gene: TRBJ2-7; D gene: .; V gene: TRBV4-1; CDR3 DNA: TGCGCCAGCAGCCAAGAGGGGTTCCCGACCTACGAGCAGTACTTC; CDR3 protein: CASSQEGFPTYEQYF
clone size: .; J gene: TRBJ2-1; D gene: TRBD2; V gene: TRBV20-1; CDR3 DNA: TGCAGTGCTAGTCCCCCGGGACTAGCGGTGGACAATGAGCAGTTCTTC; CDR3 protein: CSASPPGLAVDNEQFF
clone size: .; J gene: TRBJ1-3; D gene: .; V gene: TRBV9; CDR3 DNA: TGTGCCAGCAGCGTGTCGGAGGGTTCTGGAAACACCATATATTTT; CDR3 protein: CASSVSEGSGNTIYF
clone size: once; J gene: TRBJ2-3; D gene: .; V gene: TRBV5-1; CDR3 DNA: TGCGCCAGCAGCTTGGAGGCGCCGGGAACAGATACGCAGTATTTT; CDR3 protein: CASSLEAPGTDTQYF
clone size: .; J gene: TRBJ1-2; D gene: TRBD1; V gene: TRBV11-3; CDR3 DNA: TGTGCCAGCAGCCCCGGGACAGGGACCTATGGCTACGCCTTC; CDR3 protein: CASSPGTGTYGYAF
clone size: .; J gene: TRBJ2-5; D gene: TRBD2; V gene: TRBV7-9; CDR3 DNA: TGTGCCGCCGGGACTAGCGGAGAAGAGACCCAGTACTTC; CDR3 protein: CAAGTSGEETQYF
clone size: once; J gene: TRBJ2-5; D gene: TRBD2; V gene: TRBV13; CDR3 DNA: TGTGCCAGCAGCTTAAGGGCCTCGCCTAGCGGGAGTATCGAAGAGACCCAGTACTTC; CDR3 protein: CASSLRASPSGSIEETQYF
clone size: .; J gene: TRBJ2-7; D gene: TRBD2; V gene: TRBV7-3; CDR3 DNA: TGTGCCAGCAGCCAAACAGGGACTAGCGGGCGGGACGAGCAGTACTTC; CDR3 protein: CASSQTGTSGRDEQYF
clone size: .; J gene: TRBJ1-1; D gene: TRBD1; V gene: TRBV6-6; CDR3 DNA: TGTGCCAGCAGTCTCCTCGCGGGGACAGGAGGTTCGAACACTGAAGCTTTCTTT; CDR3 protein: CASSLLAGTGGSNTEAFF
clone size: .; J gene: TRBJ2-7; D gene: .; V gene: TRBV27; CDR3 DNA: TGTGCCAGCAGTTTACTCCTCAACTACGAGCAGTACTTC; CDR3 protein: CASSLLLNYEQYF